One T cell receptor (beta chain) is described in this entry. This entry comes from a study of blood T cell repertoires in COVID-19. Sequencing was performed with immunoSEQ multiplex PCR; in TCRdb, only in-frame clones are kept and a portion is missing. The repertoire holds about 130,000 clones, with nearly 70% as singletons. CDR3 length: 16 residues. CDR1 is LGHNT, CDR2 FRNRAP, per germline. The junction had 7 bases not matched to a gene; V was cut back by 2 bases and J by 4 bases. The chain is built from TRBV12-5 and TRBJ1-2; 10 bases are a match to TRBD1. Sequencing was carried out using peripheral blood. The TCR originated in a woman in her 70s with acute or convalescent COVID-19. The CDR3 nucleotides are TGTGCTAGTGGTTTGATTTCGACAGGGGGCAGCTATGGCTACACCTTC. It yields the protein CASGLISTGGSYGYTF.